The next 28 T cell receptor beta chains were all read from a single sample in a study of breast tumors, draining lymph nodes, adjacent tissues. Samples came from axillary lymph nodes draining the breast cancer. TCRdb re-derived calls from the multiplex PCR reads in MiXCR, one entry per CDR3 protein. There are 170,000 or so distinct CDR3 sequences in the sample; roughly a third occur only once, and 3.5% to 4.5% lies in the top ten. The sample was axillary lymph node tissue. The receptors were gathered from a female donor with breast cancer. Some clones in this sample may be carry-over from other donors' samples.

The table lists this clonotype with many counts. The genes are TRBV5-5 and TRBJ2-3, with a tentative D call TRBD1 (5 bases). Trimming stripped 1 base from V and 0 bases from J, with 9 bases between. CDR3 length: 15 amino acids. The V gene's germline CDR1 is SGHKS and CDR2 YYEKEE (reference sequence). In nucleotides, the CDR3 is TGTGCCAGCAGCTTGATACAGGCGAGCACAGATACGCAGTATTTT. It yields the protein CASSLIQASTDTQYF.

On this clonotype itself: A read error may explain this, as a much larger clone is one base away. J is TRBJ2-7 and V is TRBV14, with TRBD1 matching 7 bases. From germline, CDR1 is SGHDN and CDR2 FVKESK. The CDR3 covers 15 residues. CDR3 in DNA: TGTGCCAGCAGTCGCTATCAGGGGGTAACCTACGAGCCGTACTTC. Translation gives CASSRYQGVTYEPYF.

This clonotype was detected ten times or more. This sequence joins TRBV3-1 and TRBJ1-5; 7 nucleotides match TRBD1. Germline V gene sequence: CDR1 LGHDT, CDR2 YNNKEL (reference sequence). The CDR3 totals 14 residues. V shed 2 bases and J 7 bases; nucleotides not matched to a gene: 5. CDR3: CASSQFTGEQPQHF. CDR3 nucleotides: TGTGCCAGCAGCCAATTCACAGGGGAGCAGCCCCAGCATTTT.

This clonotype was seen many times. The chain links TRBV7-9 to TRBJ2-5; D call uncertain. Germline loops: CDR1 SEHNR, CDR2 FQNEAQ (reference sequence). The V gene lost 7 bases and the J gene lost 0 bases, with 9 bases spanning the gap. The CDR3 extends over 13 amino acids. CDR3 coding DNA: TGTGCCAGCATACCCGCGGACCAAGAGACCCAGTACTTC. This codes for CASIPADQETQYF.

This clonotype came up a few times. Being one base from a much bigger clone, this may be a read error. The rearrangement joins TRBV9 to TRBJ2-7; 12 bases align to TRBD2. Looked up from germline, CDR1 is SGDLS and CDR2 is YYNGEE. The CDR3 runs to 14 residues. DNA for the CDR3: TGTGCCAGCAGCGTGGCTAGCGGGGGGGCTGGGCAGTCCTTC. As protein: CASSVASGGAGQSF. Based on the CDR3 plus reference TRBV9 and TRBJ2-7, the full variable domain is DSGVTQTPKHLITATGQRVTLRCSPRSGDLSVYWYQQSLDQGLQFLIQYYNGEERAKGNILERFSAQQFPDLHSELNLSSLELGDSALYFCASSVASGGAGQSFGPGTRLTVT.

This chain joins TRBV2 and TRBJ1-1; D is unclear. Germline CDR1 is SNHLY and CDR2 is FYNNEI. The CDR3 covers 16 residues. V was pared by 5 bases and J by 1 base, with 17 bases between. CDR3 amino acids: CASSLSKERRNTEAFF. The CDR3 bases are TGTGCCAGCAGTCTTTCCAAGGAGAGGAGGAACACTGAAGCTTTCTTT.

A word on this clonotype: A much larger clone differs from this one at a single base, so this may be a read error. The V call is TRBV6-6, the J call TRBJ2-7; D is unresolved. The germline V and J ends were trimmed by 2 bases and 3 bases, with 14 bases remaining between them. This CDR3 comprises 15 residues. The germline V gene encodes CDR1 MNHNY and CDR2 SVGAGI (reference sequence). The CDR3 nucleotides are TGTGCCAGCAGTTACCAACCTTGGATAGGCTACGAGCAGTACTTC. This encodes CASSYQPWIGYEQYF.

This chain joins TRBV14 and TRBJ2-1, with 16 bases that match TRBD2. This CDR3 region has 20 residues. The germline gives CDR1 SGHDN, CDR2 FVKESK. V was clipped by 3 bases and J by 4 bases; unmatched bases: 12. In DNA, the CDR3 is TGTGCCAGCAGCCACCGACCGGGACTAGCGGGGGGGCCCTCGTACAATGAGCAGTTCTTC. It yields the protein CASSHRPGLAGGPSYNEQFF. Drawing the rest from reference TRBV14 and TRBJ2-1, the complete variable domain is EAGVTQFPSHSVIEKGQTVTLRCDPISGHDNLYWYRRVMGKEIKFLLHFVKESKQDESGMPNNRFLAERTGGTYSTLKVQPAELEDSGVYFCASSHRPGLAGGPSYNEQFFGPGTRLTVL.

This clonotype was counted at least ten times. V is TRBV9 and J is TRBJ2-2; perhaps TRBD2 as D (5 bases). The germline gives CDR1 SGDLS, CDR2 YYNGEE. The germline V and J ends were trimmed by 4 bases and 1 base, with 11 bases remaining between them. The CDR3 runs to 15 residues. The CDR3 DNA is TGTGCCAGCAGCTTGAGCGGAGGGAACACCGGGGAGCTGTTTTTT. Protein: CASSLSGGNTGELFF.

There are many counts of this clonotype. This sequence joins TRBV20-1 and TRBJ1-2; D uncertain. Germline-derived CDR1 and CDR2 are DFQATT and SNEGSKA (reference sequence). V lost 6 bases and J lost 1, with 6 bases in between. The CDR3 runs 11 residues. CDR3 DNA sequence: TGCAGTGCCCCCATTAACTATGGCTACACCTTC. It codes for CSAPINYGYTF.

This clonotype was observed at least ten times. The genes are TRBV4-1 and TRBJ1-4; tentatively, D is TRBD1 (6 bases). This CDR3 contains 13 residues. The V gene's germline CDR1 is MGHRA and CDR2 YSYEKL. V was clipped by 2 bases and J by 15 bases, with 16 bases between them. This chain's CDR3 is CASSQPQQGGVFF. CDR3 nucleotide sequence: TGCGCCAGCAGCCAACCTCAACAGGGAGGGGTGTTTTTT.

A note on this clonotype: This may be a read error, as it is one base from a much larger clone. This chain connects TRBV20-1 to TRBJ2-1, with D possibly TRBD2 on 7 matching bases. This CDR3 spans 13 amino acids. Trimming pared 6 bases from V and 9 bases from J, leaving 18 bases between. The germline V gene encodes CDR1 DFQATT and CDR2 SNEGSKA (reference sequence). CDR3 bases: TGCAGTGCCACAAGGGGGGGGGCCAGTGAGCAGTTCTTC. Amino acids: CSATRGGASEQFF.

This rearrangement joins TRBV19 to TRBJ2-3; 9 bases map to TRBD1. From germline, CDR1 is LNHDA and CDR2 SQIVND (reference sequence). There are 18 residues in the CDR3. V shed 5 bases and J 2 bases; nucleotides not matched to a gene: 14. In nucleotides, the CDR3 is TGTGCCAGTAGTCCGGGACAGGGTGGGGGGCAGTACACAGATACGCAGTATTTT. Protein product: CASSPGQGGGQYTDTQYF.

Worth noting for this clonotype: The germline gene is not matched at one end of the junction; a read error may be the cause. The J gene is TRBJ2-3, the V gene TRBV5-1, with D perhaps matching TRBD1 or TRBD2 (5 bases each). The CDR3 covers 16 residues. Germline loops: CDR1 SGHRS, CDR2 YFSETQ. The CDR3 protein is CTSSEANSGSADTQYF. The CDR3 bases are TGCACCAGCAGCGAGGCCAACTCAGGGAGTGCAGATACGCAGTATTTT.

This clonotype was recorded once. The chain uses TRBV19 and TRBJ1-6; unclear D gene. CDR1 is LNHDA, CDR2 SQIVND, per germline (reference sequence). The germline V and J ends were trimmed by 4 bases and 7 bases, with 14 bases remaining between them. The CDR3 is 15 amino acids. The DNA of the CDR3 is TGTGCCAGTAGTAGGGTGGGGATACTGAATTCACCCCTCCACTTT. This gives the protein CASSRVGILNSPLHF.

Points on this clonotype: An end of the junction does not agree with germline; a read error may underlie this. The chain joins TRBV28 to TRBJ2-1, with no clear D. Germline loops: CDR1 MDHEN, CDR2 SYDVKM. The CDR3 loop spans 11 amino acids. The CDR3 is CASSLIGAFSF. CDR3 bases: TGTGCCAGCAGTTTAATAGGTGCCTTTAGCTTC.

The sample holds many counts of this clonotype. The chain couples TRBV30 to TRBJ2-7; TRBD2 matches at 7 bases. Trimming took 0 bases from V and 9 from J; bases not matched to a gene: 11. Germline assignment: CDR1 GTSNPN and CDR2 SVGIG (reference sequence). CDR3 length: 14 residues. The CDR3 nucleotides are TGTGCCTGGAGTGTAGGGGAGGGGAGAAGCGGGCAGTACTTC. Translated: CAWSVGEGRSGQYF.

This clonotype showed up many times. The chain carries TRBV5-1 and TRBJ2-3; D unresolved. From germline, CDR1 is SGHRS and CDR2 YFSETQ. The germline V and J ends were trimmed by 0 bases and 5 bases, with 7 bases remaining between them. The CDR3 contains 13 residues. In nucleotides, the CDR3 is TGCGCCAGCAGCTTGGAAAGTAGAGATACGCAGTATTTT. Translation: CASSLESRDTQYF.

This clonotype was counted many times. The chain has TRBV4-1 and TRBJ2-3, with TRBD2 identical over 9 bases. The length of the CDR3 is 18 residues. J lost 2 bases, V lost 5 bases, and 14 bases had no gene match. CDR1 and CDR2 from the germline V gene are MGHRA and YSYEKL. CDR3 in amino acids: CASSYRAGGPRDTDTQYF. Written as DNA, the CDR3 is TGCGCCAGCAGCTATAGGGCGGGGGGGCCTAGGGACACAGATACGCAGTATTTT.

This clonotype showed up just a few times. The rearrangement links TRBV3-1 to TRBJ1-5, with D possibly TRBD1 on 5 matching bases. Trimming cost V 4 bases and J 1 base, with 17 bases left between them. The CDR3 totals 17 residues. Germline CDR1 and CDR2: LGHDT and YNNKEL (reference sequence). Written as DNA, the CDR3 is TGTGCCAGCAGCCTGGGTAGGGGACCCTGGAGCAATCAGCCCCAGCATTTT. Amino acids: CASSLGRGPWSNQPQHF.

The CDR3 region has the DNA TGTGCCAGCAGCTTAGCGGTCCGGGATACAGGGGGCCCTCTCGGCTACACCTTC. Residues: CASSLAVRDTGGPLGYTF. The chain recombines TRBV7-8 with TRBJ1-2; TRBD1 agrees at 9 bases. The CDR3 consists of 18 residues. Germline CDR1 is SGHVS and CDR2 is FQNEAQ. V lost 0 bases, J lost 8 bases, and 16 bases stayed unmatched.

V gene TRBV29-1 combines with J gene TRBJ2-6, with D uncertain. The CDR3 extends over 14 amino acids. Trimming stripped 3 bases from V and 0 bases from J, with 6 bases between. In germline, CDR1 is SQVTM, CDR2 ANQGSEA. The CDR3 region is CSVDLTSGANVLTF. Written as DNA, the CDR3 is TGCAGCGTTGATTTAACCTCTGGGGCCAACGTCCTGACTTTC.

The chain couples TRBV27 to TRBJ2-3, with 8 positions matching TRBD2. Trimming took 1 base from V and 4 from J; bases not matched to a gene: 4. Germline V gives CDR1 MNHEY, CDR2 SMNVEV (reference sequence). The length of the CDR3 is 15 residues. CDR3 residues: CASSLYGGVADTQYF. Written as DNA, the CDR3 is TGTGCCAGCAGTTTATACGGGGGGGTCGCAGATACGCAGTATTTT.

This chain joins TRBV19 and TRBJ1-5; D gene uncertain. Trimming stripped 6 bases from V and 3 bases from J, with 9 bases between. The CDR3 totals 13 residues. In germline, CDR1 is LNHDA, CDR2 SQIVND (reference sequence). CDR3 bases: TGTGCCAGTAGCCGGACCCTCAATCAGCCCCAGCATTTT. It encodes CASSRTLNQPQHF.

This clonotype was detected ten times or more. V is TRBV12-3 or TRBV12-4 and J is TRBJ2-3, with D uncertain. V was trimmed by 3 bases and J by 0 bases, leaving 16 bases between them. The CDR3 consists of 17 residues. CDR3 in amino acids: CASSFDKPGSSTDTQYF. As DNA, the CDR3 is TGTGCCAGCAGTTTTGACAAACCCGGCTCTAGCACAGATACGCAGTATTTT.

Note on this clonotype: A single base separates this from a much larger clone, so it may be a read error. The gene calls are TRBV12-3 or TRBV12-4 and TRBJ2-1; TRBD2 matches 7 bases. This CDR3 spans 16 amino acids. CDR3 sequence reads: CAGSLGGRLSYNEQFF. The CDR3 region has the DNA TGTGCCGGCAGTTTAGGCGGGAGACTCTCCTACAATGAGCAGTTCTTC.

The J gene is TRBJ1-1, the V gene TRBV29-1; 7 nucleotides align to TRBD1. The junction had 8 bases not matched to a gene; V was cut back by 1 base and J by 0 bases. The CDR3 covers 16 residues. CDR1 and CDR2 from the germline V gene are SQVTM and ANQGSEA. The CDR3 spells CSVEAEAGGVNTEAFF. CDR3 in DNA: TGCAGCGTTGAAGCGGAGGCAGGGGGGGTGAACACTGAAGCTTTCTTT.

The chain combines TRBV10-3 with TRBJ1-5; D perhaps matches TRBD1 (6 bases). Trimming took 5 bases from V and 0 from J, leaving 11 bases between them. Germline values: CDR1 ENHRY, CDR2 SYGVKD. This CDR3 is 15 amino acids long. CDR3 bases: TGTGCCATCAGTACAGGGACCATTAGCAATCAGCCCCAGCATTTT. This translates into CAISTGTISNQPQHF.